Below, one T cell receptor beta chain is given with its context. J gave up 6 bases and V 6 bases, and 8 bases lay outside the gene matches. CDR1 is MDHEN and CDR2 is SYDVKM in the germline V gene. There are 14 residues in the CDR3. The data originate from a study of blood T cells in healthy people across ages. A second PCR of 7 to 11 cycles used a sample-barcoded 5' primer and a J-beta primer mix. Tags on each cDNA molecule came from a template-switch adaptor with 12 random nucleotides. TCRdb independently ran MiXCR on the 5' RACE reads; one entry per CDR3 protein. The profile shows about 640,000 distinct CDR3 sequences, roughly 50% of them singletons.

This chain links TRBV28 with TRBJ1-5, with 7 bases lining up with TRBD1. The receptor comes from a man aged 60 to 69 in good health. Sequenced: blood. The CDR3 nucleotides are TGTGCCAGCAGGGATGACAGGGTCGGTCAGCCCCAGCATTTT. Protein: CASRDDRVGQPQHF.